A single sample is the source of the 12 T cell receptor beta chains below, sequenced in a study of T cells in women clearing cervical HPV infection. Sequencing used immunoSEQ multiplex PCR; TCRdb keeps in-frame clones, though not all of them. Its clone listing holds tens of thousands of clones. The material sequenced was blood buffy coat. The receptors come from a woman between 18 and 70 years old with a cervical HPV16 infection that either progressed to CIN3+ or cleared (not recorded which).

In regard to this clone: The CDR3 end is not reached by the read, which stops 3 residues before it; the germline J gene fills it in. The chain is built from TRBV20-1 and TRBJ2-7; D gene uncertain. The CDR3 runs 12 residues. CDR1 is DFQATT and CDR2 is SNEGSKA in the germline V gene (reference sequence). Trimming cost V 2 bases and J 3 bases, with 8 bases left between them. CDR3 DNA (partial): TGCAGTGCTAGAAGGCCGGGCTACGAG. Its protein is CSARRPGYE. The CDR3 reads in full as CSARRPGYEQYF.

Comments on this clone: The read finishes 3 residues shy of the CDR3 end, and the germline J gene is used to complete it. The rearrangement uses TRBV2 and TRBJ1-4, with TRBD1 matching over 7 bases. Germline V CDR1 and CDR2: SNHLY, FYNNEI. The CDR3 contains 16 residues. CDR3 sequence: CASSGQGNSGANVLFF. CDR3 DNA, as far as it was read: TGTGCCAGCAGTGGACAGGGCAACTCTGGGGCCAACGTA. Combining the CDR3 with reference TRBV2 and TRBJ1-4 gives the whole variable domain EPEVTQTPSHQVTQMGQEVILRCVPISNHLYFYWYRQILGQKVEFLVSFYNNEISEKSEIFDDQFSVERPDGSNFTLKIRSTKLEDSAMYFCASSGQGNSGANVLFFGSGTQLSVL.

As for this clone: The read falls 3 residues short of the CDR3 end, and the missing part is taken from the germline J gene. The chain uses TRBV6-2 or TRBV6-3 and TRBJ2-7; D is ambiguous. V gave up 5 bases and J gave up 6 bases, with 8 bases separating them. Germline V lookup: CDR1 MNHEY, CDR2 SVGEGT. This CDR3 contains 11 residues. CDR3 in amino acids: CASSPGFEQYF. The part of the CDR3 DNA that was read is TGTGCCAGCAGTCCAGGCTTCGAG.

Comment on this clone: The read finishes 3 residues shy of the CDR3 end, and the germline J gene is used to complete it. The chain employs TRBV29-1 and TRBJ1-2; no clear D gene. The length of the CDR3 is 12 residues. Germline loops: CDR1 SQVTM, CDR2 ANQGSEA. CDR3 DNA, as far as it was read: TGCAGCGTTGACAGGCTGTTTGAAGGC. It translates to CSVDRLFEG. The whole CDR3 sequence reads CSVDRLFEGYTF.

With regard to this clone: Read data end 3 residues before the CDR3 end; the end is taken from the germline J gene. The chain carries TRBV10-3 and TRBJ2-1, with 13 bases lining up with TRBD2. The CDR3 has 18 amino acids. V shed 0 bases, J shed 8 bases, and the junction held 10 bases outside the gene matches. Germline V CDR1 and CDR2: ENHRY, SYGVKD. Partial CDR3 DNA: TGTGCCATCAGTGAGTCGGCCAAAACTAGCGGGAGGGCCGATGAG. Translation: CAISESAKTSGRADE. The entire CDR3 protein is CAISESAKTSGRADEQFF.

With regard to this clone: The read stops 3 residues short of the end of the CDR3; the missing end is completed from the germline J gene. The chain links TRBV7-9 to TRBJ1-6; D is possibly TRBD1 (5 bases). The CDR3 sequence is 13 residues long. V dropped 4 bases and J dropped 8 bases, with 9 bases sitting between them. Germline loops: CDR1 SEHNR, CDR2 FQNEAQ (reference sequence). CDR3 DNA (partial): TGTGCCAGCAGCTCTCAGACAGATTCACCC. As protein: CASSSQTDSP. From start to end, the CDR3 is CASSSQTDSPLHF.

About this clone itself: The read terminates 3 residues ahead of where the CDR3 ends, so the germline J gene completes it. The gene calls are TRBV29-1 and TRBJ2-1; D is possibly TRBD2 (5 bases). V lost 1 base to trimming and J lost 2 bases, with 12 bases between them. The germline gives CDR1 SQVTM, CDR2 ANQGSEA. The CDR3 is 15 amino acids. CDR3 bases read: TGCAGCGTTGAAGGCGGGTCCGGAACCTACAATGAG. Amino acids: CSVEGGSGTYNE. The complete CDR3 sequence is CSVEGGSGTYNEQFF.

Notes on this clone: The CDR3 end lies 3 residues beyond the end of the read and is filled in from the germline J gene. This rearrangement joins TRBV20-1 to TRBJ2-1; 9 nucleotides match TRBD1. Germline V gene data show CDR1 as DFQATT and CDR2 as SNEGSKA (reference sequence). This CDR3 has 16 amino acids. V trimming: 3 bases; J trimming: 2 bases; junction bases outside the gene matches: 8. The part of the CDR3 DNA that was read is TGCAGTGCTAGTGGGAACAGGGGGCGCCCCTACAATGAG. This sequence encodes CSASGNRGRPYNE. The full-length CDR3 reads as CSASGNRGRPYNEQFF.

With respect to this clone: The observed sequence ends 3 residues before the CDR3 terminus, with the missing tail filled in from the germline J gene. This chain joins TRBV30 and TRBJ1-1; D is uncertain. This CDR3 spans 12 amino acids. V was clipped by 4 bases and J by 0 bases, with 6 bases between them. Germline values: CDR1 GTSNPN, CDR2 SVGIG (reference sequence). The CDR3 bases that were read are TGTGCCTGGACCCGTATGAACACTGAA. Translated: CAWTRMNTE. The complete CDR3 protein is CAWTRMNTEAFF.

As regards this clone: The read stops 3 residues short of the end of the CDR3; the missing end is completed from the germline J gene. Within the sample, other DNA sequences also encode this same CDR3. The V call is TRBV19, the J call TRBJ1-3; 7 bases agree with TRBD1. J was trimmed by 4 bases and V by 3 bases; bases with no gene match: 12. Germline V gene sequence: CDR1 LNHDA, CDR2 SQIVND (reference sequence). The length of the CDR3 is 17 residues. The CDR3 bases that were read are TGTGCCAGTAGTATTAATCGGGACAGAGTGGGCGGAAACACC. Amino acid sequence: CASSINRDRVGGNT. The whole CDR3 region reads CASSINRDRVGGNTIYF. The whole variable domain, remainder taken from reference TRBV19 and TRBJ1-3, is DGGITQSPKYLFRKEGQNVTLSCEQNLNHDAMYWYRQDPGQGLRLIYYSQIVNDFQKGDIAEGYSVSREKKESFPLTVTSAQKNPTAFYLCASSINRDRVGGNTIYFGEGSWLTVV.

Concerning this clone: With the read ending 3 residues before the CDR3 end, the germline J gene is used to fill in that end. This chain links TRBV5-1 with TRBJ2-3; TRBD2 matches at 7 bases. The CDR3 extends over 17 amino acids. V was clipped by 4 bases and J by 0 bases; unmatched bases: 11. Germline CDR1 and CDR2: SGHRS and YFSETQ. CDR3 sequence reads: CASSPGFSGTSTDTQYF. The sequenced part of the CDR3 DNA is TGCGCCAGCAGCCCTGGATTCAGCGGGACCAGCACAGATACG.

This CDR3 reads CASSFKQPEAFF. The sequenced CDR3 bases are TGTGCCAGCAGCTTTAAACAGCCTGAA. The chain has TRBV7-2 and TRBJ1-1; D uncertain. Read coverage stops 3 residues before the CDR3 terminus; the germline J gene supplies the remainder. The V end was cut by 3 bases, the J end by 6 bases, with 8 bases between. The CDR3 sequence is 12 residues long. The V gene's germline CDR1 is SGHTA and CDR2 FQGNSA.